The 28 T cell receptor beta chains reported below all come from one sample, sequenced in a study of T-cell memory formation after mild COVID-19 (dated by TCRdb to the early 2020s). Library prep was done by 5' RACE. Instrument on record: Illumina NovaSeq 6000. The public reads were reprocessed in TCRdb via fastp at Q25 and MiXCR, keeping in-frame beta chains. One record per CDR3 amino acid sequence lists the most common genes and DNA. Counted in this sample were 550,000 to 700,000 distinct CDR3 sequences; around 15% of them appeared once. Together, the top ten hold roughly 7.7% of the sample. Sequencing was done on a sample of PBMCs or a T cell subset sorted from them (not recorded which). Source of these receptors: an adult woman who had mild COVID-19 (a few samples of this study predate the infection). The sample titles of this study are shuffled in the database, so cell type and time point are left out; the donor was told from shared clones.

This clonotype was detected only a few times. This chain uses TRBV25-1 with TRBJ1-4, with D unresolved. Germline V gives CDR1 MGHDK, CDR2 SYGVNS. The CDR3 runs 14 residues. The V end lost 4 bases, the J end lost 6 bases, and 12 bases lay between the germline ends. In DNA form, the CDR3 reads TGTGCCAGCAGTGCGACGGGCGGGCATGAAAAACTGTTTTTT. Protein: CASSATGGHEKLFF.

This clonotype was found many times. The gene calls are TRBV20-1 and TRBJ2-6; 7 nucleotides agree with TRBD1. CDR3 length equals 16 residues. The ends lost 2 bases at V and 2 bases at J; junction bases unmatched: 6. Germline loops: CDR1 DFQATT, CDR2 SNEGSKA (reference sequence). The CDR3 DNA sequence: TGCAGTGCTAGACCGACAGGGAGCACTGGGGCCAACGTCCTGACTTTC. Protein sequence: CSARPTGSTGANVLTF.

The table lists this clonotype with a few counts. The chain carries TRBV3-1 and TRBJ2-5; 7 nucleotides line up with TRBD1. This CDR3 is 12 amino acids long. Germline CDR1 and CDR2: LGHDT and YNNKEL (reference sequence). V lost 3 bases, J lost 13 bases, and 8 bases stayed unmatched. CDR3 sequence (DNA): TGTGCCAGCAGCCAGACGAGACAGGGCCCGTACTTC. This codes for CASSQTRQGPYF.

This clonotype was seen more than once but under ten times. J is TRBJ1-2 and V is TRBV5-6, with D uncertain. V shed 4 bases and J shed 2 bases, with 6 bases lying between them. This CDR3 comprises 12 residues. Germline V gene data show CDR1 as SGHDT and CDR2 as YYEEEE. CDR3: CASSQENYGYTF. CDR3 bases: TGTGCCAGCAGCCAAGAGAACTATGGCTACACCTTC. Combining the CDR3 with reference TRBV5-6 and TRBJ1-2 gives the whole variable domain DAGVTQSPTHLIKTRGQQVTLRCSPKSGHDTVSWYQQALGQGPQFIFQYYEEEERQRGNFPDRFSGHQFPNYSSELNVNALLLGDSALYLCASSQENYGYTFGSGTRLTVV.

This clonotype was detected a few times. The chain combines TRBV3-1 with TRBJ1-2, with 7 bases matching TRBD1. CDR1 and CDR2 (germline): LGHDT, YNNKEL (reference sequence). J lost 4 bases, V lost 3 bases, and 5 bases had no gene match. The CDR3 has 14 amino acids. The CDR3 loop reads CASSQYRGGYGYTF. CDR3 DNA sequence: TGTGCCAGCAGCCAGTACAGGGGTGGCTATGGCTACACCTTC.

This clonotype was seen only a few times. This chain joins TRBV6-2 or TRBV6-3 and TRBJ2-1; D might be TRBD1 (5 bases). Trimming took off 5 bases at V and 10 bases at J, with 9 bases between the two ends. CDR1 is MNHEY and CDR2 is SVGEGT in the germline V gene. The CDR3 contains 11 residues. DNA for the CDR3: TGTGCCAGCAGTCCGCACAGGGAGCAGTTCTTC. Its translation is CASSPHREQFF.

This clonotype was seen a few times. This chain uses TRBV20-1 with TRBJ1-3; D uncertain. The CDR3 length is 13 residues. Germline CDR1 is DFQATT and CDR2 is SNEGSKA (reference sequence). The V end was cut by 6 bases, the J end by 0 bases, with 9 bases between. The CDR3 is CSARRSSGNTIYF. The CDR3 DNA reads TGCAGTGCCCGAAGGAGCTCTGGAAACACCATATATTTT.

The CDR3 sequence: CSVGRGLTYEQYF. The CDR3 nucleotides read TGCAGCGTTGGCAGGGGACTTACCTACGAGCAGTACTTC. The chain links TRBV29-1 to TRBJ2-7; D possibly matches TRBD1 or TRBD2 (6 bases each). V shed 4 bases and J shed 2 bases, with 12 bases lying between them. Germline CDR1 SQVTM, CDR2 ANQGSEA. The CDR3 covers 13 residues.

This clonotype has just a few counts. This chain connects TRBV12-3 or TRBV12-4 to TRBJ1-3; no firm D call. This CDR3 spans 13 amino acids. V lost 2 bases to trimming and J lost 4 bases, with 6 bases between them. Here the CDR3 DNA reads TGTGCCAGCAGTTTAAACCTAGGAAACACCATATATTTT. Protein sequence: CASSLNLGNTIYF.

This clonotype was detected only a few times. V usage is TRBV24-1 and J usage is TRBJ2-2; D unresolved. V dropped 3 bases and J dropped 2 bases, with 12 bases sitting between them. Germline V gene sequence: CDR1 KGHDR, CDR2 SFDVKD. This CDR3 has 16 amino acids. This chain's CDR3 is CATSDPNTDNTGELFF. Written as DNA, the CDR3 is TGTGCCACCAGTGATCCCAACACGGACAACACCGGGGAGCTGTTTTTT.

The chain recombines TRBV9 with TRBJ1-2, with unresolved D. The germline V gene has CDR1 SGDLS and CDR2 YYNGEE. V lost 3 bases to trimming and J lost 2 bases, with 14 bases between them. CDR3 length equals 15 residues. The CDR3 protein is CASSALGHQNYGYTF. CDR3 nucleotides: TGTGCCAGCAGCGCCCTCGGTCACCAGAACTATGGCTACACCTTC. Using reference TRBV9 and TRBJ1-2 for the parts outside the CDR3, the full variable domain is DSGVTQTPKHLITATGQRVTLRCSPRSGDLSVYWYQQSLDQGLQFLIQYYNGEERAKGNILERFSAQQFPDLHSELNLSSLELGDSALYFCASSALGHQNYGYTFGSGTRLTVV.

This chain uses TRBV21-1 with TRBJ2-7; the table's D call, TRBD1, was not checked against the DNA. TRBV21-1 is a pseudogene segment. CDR3 length: 11 amino acids. The CDR3 reads CATQGSYEQYF. In DNA form, the CDR3 reads TGTGCCACCCAGGGGTCCTACGAGCAGTACTTC.

The rearrangement links TRBV10-3 to TRBJ2-7, with 10 bases identical to TRBD2. Germline values: CDR1 ENHRY, CDR2 SYGVKD. Trimming cost V 7 bases and J 3 bases; bases outside gene matches: 3. The CDR3 runs 13 residues. The CDR3: CAIKASGSYEQYF. CDR3 DNA sequence: TGTGCCATCAAGGCTAGCGGGAGCTACGAGCAGTACTTC.

A few counts support this clonotype. The genes are TRBV20-1 and TRBJ2-1, with 8 bases that match TRBD2. J lost 10 bases, V lost 1 base, and 12 bases had no gene match. CDR3 length: 15 residues. Germline lookup yields CDR1 DFQATT and CDR2 SNEGSKA (reference sequence). The CDR3 spells CSARGNLGAGDEQFF. The CDR3 DNA follows: TGCAGTGCTAGAGGCAATTTAGGAGCGGGGGACGAGCAGTTCTTC.

The table lists this clonotype with a few counts. The chain uses TRBV30 and TRBJ2-4; the D is unclear. The CDR3 has 13 amino acids. The V gene's germline CDR1 is GTSNPN and CDR2 SVGIG (reference sequence). V was shortened by 1 base and J by 2 bases, with 6 bases between the two germline ends. The CDR3 nucleotides are TGTGCCTGGAGTGATGGAACCAAAAACATTCAGTACTTC. This gives the protein CAWSDGTKNIQYF.

The V gene is TRBV7-2, the J gene TRBJ2-5, with unresolved D. The V end lost 3 bases, the J end lost 2 bases, and 10 bases lay between the germline ends. The germline gives CDR1 SGHTA, CDR2 FQGNSA. This CDR3 is built from 14 residues. The CDR3 region has the DNA TGTGCCAGCAGCTTGGCCCGACATCAAGAGACCCAGTACTTC. It translates to CASSLARHQETQYF.

This clonotype has only a few counts. The chain is built from TRBV29-1 and TRBJ1-2; the D gene is possibly TRBD1 (6 bases). The V gene's germline CDR1 is SQVTM and CDR2 ANQGSEA. The CDR3 extends over 14 amino acids. Trimming shortened V by 6 bases and J by 0 bases, and 14 bases separated the two germline ends. This CDR3 reads CSVARDTANYGYTF. In DNA form, the CDR3 reads TGCAGCGTCGCCCGGGACACAGCTAACTATGGCTACACCTTC. Using reference TRBV29-1 and TRBJ1-2 for the parts outside the CDR3, the full variable domain is SAVISQKPSRDICQRGTSLTIQCQVDSQVTMMFWYRQQPGQSLTLIATANQGSEATYESGFVIDKFPISRPNLTFSTLTVSNMSPEDSSIYLCSVARDTANYGYTFGSGTRLTVV.

This rearrangement joins TRBV7-3 to TRBJ2-1; 9 bases align to TRBD2. The V gene end was trimmed by 5 bases and the J gene end by 10 bases; junction bases not matched to a gene: 15. The CDR3 is 16 amino acids. Germline CDR1 and CDR2: SGHTA and FQGTGA. The CDR3 is CASSHLPGTSLEEQFF. Written as DNA, the CDR3 is TGTGCCAGCAGCCACCTACCCGGGACTAGCTTAGAGGAGCAGTTCTTC.

This rearrangement joins TRBV6-1 to TRBJ2-3; D unresolved. The CDR3 is made up of 15 amino acids. Trimming shortened V by 1 base and J by 3 bases, and 11 bases separated the two germline ends. Per the germline V gene, CDR1 is MNHNS and CDR2 is SASEGT. DNA of the CDR3: TGTGCCAGCAGTGAAGAAATGAGTGGTACAGATACGCAGTATTTT. Translation: CASSEEMSGTDTQYF.

This clonotype was observed at least ten times. The chain couples TRBV12-3 or TRBV12-4 to TRBJ2-3; D is ambiguous. V lost 1 base, J lost 6 bases, and 8 bases lay in between. The CDR3 has 13 residues. CDR3 in amino acids: CASSLGDGDTQYF. Here the CDR3 DNA reads TGTGCCAGCAGTTTAGGTGACGGGGATACGCAGTATTTT.

This clonotype was detected many times. The V and J genes are TRBV18 and TRBJ1-1; no firm D call. Trimming stripped 1 base from V and 1 base from J, with 7 bases between. CDR3 length: 14 residues. Germline CDR1 reads KGHSH; CDR2 reads LQKENI. The CDR3 here is CASSPHPQNTEAFF. The DNA for the CDR3 is TGTGCCAGCTCACCACACCCACAGAACACTGAAGCTTTCTTT.

The rearrangement links TRBV5-1 to TRBJ2-2; TRBD1 agrees at 7 bases. The CDR3 has 14 residues. J was trimmed by 7 bases and V by 4 bases; bases with no gene match: 7. Germline loops: CDR1 SGHRS, CDR2 YFSETQ. The CDR3 here is CASSAGTEGGELFF. As DNA, the CDR3 is TGCGCCAGCAGCGCAGGGACAGAAGGCGGGGAGCTGTTTTTT.

This clonotype was seen a single time. The V call is TRBV6-1, the J call TRBJ1-5; D gene unclear. The germline CDR1 and CDR2 sequences are MNHNS and SASEGT. The CDR3 sequence is 15 residues long. The V gene lost 5 bases and the J gene lost 0 bases, with 11 bases spanning the gap. CDR3 nucleotide sequence: TGTGCCAGCAGTTGGGTGCTCCATAGCAATCAGCCCCAGCATTTT. Translated, it gives CASSWVLHSNQPQHF.

This clonotype was picked up a small number of times. The gene calls are TRBV7-9 and TRBJ1-1; perhaps TRBD1 as D (5 bases). The V gene's germline CDR1 is SEHNR and CDR2 FQNEAQ (reference sequence). V lost 6 bases, J lost 5 bases, and 10 bases lay in between. This CDR3 region has 12 residues. Here the CDR3 DNA reads TGTGCCAGCAGGAGGGGTGAGACTGAAGCTTTCTTT. Translation: CASRRGETEAFF.

This clonotype was recorded a few times. The J gene is TRBJ2-5, the V gene TRBV7-6, with 11 positions matching TRBD2. Germline assignment: CDR1 SGHVS and CDR2 FNYEAQ. The ends lost 5 bases at V and 1 base at J; junction bases unmatched: 9. There are 17 residues in the CDR3. CDR3 coding DNA: TGTGCCAGCAGCCCCCTCCCGGGACTAGCGGCCCAAGAGACCCAGTACTTC. Protein product: CASSPLPGLAAQETQYF.

V and J are TRBV24-1 and TRBJ2-2, with D unclear. CDR3 size: 13 residues. The V end lost 3 bases, the J end lost 6 bases, and 7 bases lay between the germline ends. CDR1 KGHDR and CDR2 SFDVKD come from the germline V gene. In DNA form, the CDR3 reads TGTGCCACCAGTGATGGGGTTCCCGGGGAGCTGTTTTTT. Protein product: CATSDGVPGELFF.

This clonotype was counted a few times. The chain recombines TRBV30 with TRBJ1-1; no firm D call. There are 14 residues in the CDR3. V was shortened by 3 bases and J by 0 bases, with 11 bases between the two germline ends. Germline V gene sequence: CDR1 GTSNPN, CDR2 SVGIG (reference sequence). The CDR3: CAWSRTTMNTEAFF. Written as DNA, the CDR3 is TGTGCCTGGAGCCGAACCACCATGAACACTGAAGCTTTCTTT. Drawing the rest from reference TRBV30 and TRBJ1-1, the complete variable domain is SQTIHQWPATLVQPVGSPLSLECTVEGTSNPNLYWYRQAAGRGLQLLFYSVGIGQISSEVPQNLSASRPQDRQFILSSKKLLLSDSGFYLCAWSRTTMNTEAFFGQGTRLTVV.

This clonotype has more than one count but fewer than ten. The chain is built from TRBV23-1 and TRBJ2-1; D not resolved. TRBV23-1 is an ORF, and what it does is uncertain. The V end lost 2 bases, the J end lost 0 bases, and 8 bases lay between the germline ends. This CDR3 is 15 amino acids long. CDR3 sequence reads: CASSQRVSSYNEQFF. CDR3 in DNA: TGCGCCAGCAGTCAAAGGGTGAGCTCCTACAATGAGCAGTTCTTC.